A selection of T cell receptor beta chains follows, all from one sample in a study of neurological immune-mediated disorders. TCRdb used MiXCR to reprocess the 5' RACE reads, holding one entry per CDR3 protein. The sample holds about 14,000 distinct CDR3 sequences, about 6.8% seen once. Specimen: CD8+ T cells from blood. The receptor set was obtained from a woman aged 40 to 55 in good health. Each CDR3 is given with its conserved first and last residue. D genes are given only for firm matches. Size is omitted from some rows. Given values are once, few, many or a class for expanded clones.

TRBJ2-7 NA TRBV7-8 NA TGTGTCGGCAGTAACCAGAGGCCCGAGCAGTACTTC CVGSNQRPEQYF
TRBJ1-5 many TRBV27 NA TGTGCCAGCAGTTTATTACCGTGGGACAATCAGCCCCAGCATTTT CASSLLPWDNQPQHF
TRBJ2-1 many TRBV3-1 NA TGTGCCAGCAGCCAAGAGGAGGCACTAGCATCGTACAATGAGCAGTTCTTC CASSQEEALASYNEQFF
TRBJ2-7 NA TRBV5-1 NA TGCGCCAGCAGCTTTCGTGGGCCCGAGCAGTACTTC CASSFRGPEQYF
TRBJ2-1 many TRBV7-8 NA TGTGCCAGCAGCTTATTCACTAAGCGGTACAATGAGCAGTTCTTC CASSLFTKRYNEQFF
TRBJ2-5 many TRBV11-2 TRBD1 TGTGCCAGCAGCCTGACAGGGGCTGAGACCCAGTACTTC CASSLTGAETQYF
TRBJ2-1 NA TRBV20-1 NA TGCAGTGCTAGCTACATCGGCTTGGGGGAGGAGATGGATGAGCAGTTCTTC CSASYIGLGEEMDEQFF
TRBJ1-6 many TRBV27 NA TGTGCCAGCAGACAGGGATCCTATAATTCACCCCTCCACTTT CASRQGSYNSPLHF
TRBJ1-1 many TRBV9 NA TGTGCCAGCAGTACAGAGCCTAAGGAAGCTTTCTTT CASSTEPKEAFF
TRBJ2-7 many TRBV5-1 NA TGCGCCAGCAGCTTGGTCCCCCTACAGTTCCCGCAGGTTTACGAGCAGTACTTC CASSLVPLQFPQVYEQYF
TRBJ2-3 many TRBV5-1 NA TGCGCCAGCAGCTTGAGGTACTCCACAGATACGCAGTATTTT CASSLRYSTDTQYF
TRBJ1-1 many TRBV20-1 NA TGCAGTGCTGGGGAGACAGAGTCGAACACTGAAGCTTTCTTT CSAGETESNTEAFF
TRBJ1-2 many TRBV5-6 TRBD1 TGTGCCAGCAGCCGGGCGGGACAGGACGTCTATGGCTACACCTTC CASSRAGQDVYGYTF
TRBJ2-4 many TRBV20-1 NA TGCAGTGCTTCACAAAACATTCAGTACTTC CSASQNIQYF
TRBJ2-1 many TRBV7-8 TRBD2 TGTGCCAGCAGCCATCTGCCTAGCGGGTACAATGAGCAGTTCTTC CASSHLPSGYNEQFF
TRBJ1-1 many TRBV5-1 NA TGCGCCAGCAGCTTGAGCAGGGACTTAGAAGCTTTCTTT CASSLSRDLEAFF
TRBJ2-3 many TRBV18 NA TGTGCCAGCCCACCCGGGCCATCCACAGATACGCAGTATTTT CASPPGPSTDTQYF
TRBJ2-7 many TRBV3-1 NA TGTGCCAGCAGCCAAGAAGTGGCGAGATTCCGGGGCGAGCAGTACTTC CASSQEVARFRGEQYF